This passage covers 6 T cell receptor beta chains from one sample sequenced in a study of T cells in Graves' hyperthyroidism and ophthalmopathy. What was amplified from RNA transcripts were TCR beta CDR3 regions. During a first-round RT-PCR of the TCR CDR3, the HTBI primer set was used. TCRdb independently ran MiXCR on the multiplex PCR reads; one entry per CDR3 protein. The data show 400,000 or so distinct CDR3 sequences, around 15% seen once. Sequencing was carried out using blood. The receptors here all came from a woman aged 55-70 years with Graves' ophthalmopathy.

The rearrangement links TRBV20-1 to TRBJ1-1, with D possibly TRBD1 on 6 matching bases. V was shortened by 1 base and J by 5 bases, with 8 bases between the two germline ends. This CDR3 is 12 amino acids long. Germline-derived CDR1 and CDR2 are DFQATT and SNEGSKA (reference sequence). The CDR3 is CSARAGATEAFF. The CDR3 nucleotides read TGCAGTGCTAGAGCGGGGGCTACTGAAGCTTTCTTT.

This clonotype was seen a few times. The V and J genes are TRBV14 and TRBJ2-1; TRBD1 or TRBD2 may be the D gene (5 bases each). The CDR3 is made up of 17 amino acids. V shed 0 bases and J shed 0 bases, with 12 bases lying between them. Germline V gives CDR1 SGHDN, CDR2 FVKESK. CDR3 DNA: TGTGCCAGCAGCCAAGATGTGGGGGAGACCTCCTACAATGAGCAGTTCTTC. Protein: CASSQDVGETSYNEQFF. The variable domain in full, completed from reference TRBV14 and TRBJ2-1, reads EAGVTQFPSHSVIEKGQTVTLRCDPISGHDNLYWYRRVMGKEIKFLLHFVKESKQDESGMPNNRFLAERTGGTYSTLKVQPAELEDSGVYFCASSQDVGETSYNEQFFGPGTRLTVL.

The table lists this clonotype with many counts. The chain employs TRBV5-4 and TRBJ2-2; 9 bases align to TRBD1. From germline, CDR1 is SGHNT and CDR2 YYREEE (reference sequence). The V gene end was trimmed by 1 base and the J gene end by 7 bases; junction bases not matched to a gene: 2. CDR3 length: 14 residues. CDR3 DNA sequence: TGTGCCAGCAGCTTGACAGGGGGCAGCGGGGAGCTGTTTTTT. It is translated as CASSLTGGSGELFF. The full variable domain, completed using reference TRBV5-4 and TRBJ2-2, is ETGVTQSPTHLIKTRGQQVTLRCSSQSGHNTVSWYQQALGQGPQFIFQYYREEENGRGNFPPRFSGLQFPNYSSELNVNALELDDSALYLCASSLTGGSGELFFGEGSRLTVL.

There are many counts of this clonotype. The CDR3 bases are TGCAGCGTTGCGGAGAATGAAAAACTGTTTTTT. Its translation is CSVAENEKLFF. The genes are TRBV29-1 and TRBJ1-4; D ambiguous. Germline V gives CDR1 SQVTM, CDR2 ANQGSEA. V lost 4 bases and J 5 bases, leaving 5 bases between the germline ends. The CDR3 loop spans 11 amino acids.

This clonotype came up a few times. V gene TRBV7-9 combines with J gene TRBJ2-2; maybe TRBD2 (7 bases). The CDR3 runs to 18 residues. Trimming took 5 bases from V and 5 from J, leaving 24 bases between them. Germline V gene lookup returns CDR1 SEHNR and CDR2 FQNEAQ (reference sequence). The CDR3: CASSTKRLLATGTGELFF. The CDR3 region has the DNA TGTGCCAGCAGCACAAAACGTCTACTAGCGACAGGTACCGGGGAGCTGTTTTTT.

This clonotype was detected only a few times. The rearrangement uses TRBV7-9 and TRBJ2-7, with D tentatively TRBD2 (5 bases). The CDR3 is 13 amino acids. Germline loops: CDR1 SEHNR, CDR2 FQNEAQ (reference sequence). The germline V and J ends were trimmed by 7 bases and 3 bases, with 13 bases remaining between them. The CDR3 region is CASIGGSDYEQYF. CDR3 sequence (DNA): TGTGCCAGCATTGGTGGTAGCGACTACGAGCAGTACTTC.